One sample yielded the 23 T cell receptor beta chains listed below, sequenced in a study of vaccination and CD4 T cells after COVID-19. The antigens of these receptors remain unknown. The treatment was: roughly 10-day PBMC culture with coronavirus spike peptide pools or control peptides (ViraFEST assay). An Oncomine TCR Beta short-read assay was used to sequence the DNA from cultured CD4+ T cells. TCRdb ran MiXCR on the PCR reads and lists one entry per CDR3 protein. The profile shows under 20,000 distinct CDR3 sequences, around 48% of them singletons. The sequencing used CD4+ T cells from blood, cultured in vitro, collected before SARS-CoV-2 vaccination. The receptors shown here come from a human donor who had recovered from COVID-19.

This chain connects TRBV20-1 to TRBJ1-1; D is ambiguous. The CDR3 runs to 10 residues. Trimming left V 2 bases short and J 6 bases short, with 4 bases between. From germline, CDR1 is DFQATT and CDR2 SNEGSKA (reference sequence). CDR3 DNA: TGCAGTGCTAGAAAGGCTGAAGCTTTCTTT. Translation: CSARKAEAFF.

The chain has TRBV27 and TRBJ2-3; 7 bases align to TRBD2. The CDR3 has 16 residues. CDR1 is MNHEY, CDR2 SMNVEV, per germline (reference sequence). The junction had 7 bases not matched to a gene; V was cut back by 4 bases and J by 0 bases. The CDR3 DNA reads as TGTGCCAGCAGTTCACGACCGGGGGGTAGCACAGATACGCAGTATTTT. This sequence encodes CASSSRPGGSTDTQYF.

This clonotype occurred a few times. The chain has TRBV5-4 and TRBJ2-7; the match to TRBD2 covers 7 bases. The CDR3 consists of 13 residues. Germline-derived CDR1 and CDR2 are SGHNT and YYREEE (reference sequence). Unmatched junction bases numbered 4, after V lost 5 bases and J lost 2 bases. Written as DNA, the CDR3 is TGTGCCAGCAGGCCAGCGGGAACCTACGAGCAGTACTTC. This gives the protein CASRPAGTYEQYF.

V and J are TRBV6-4 and TRBJ2-2, with 8 bases that match TRBD2. V dropped 3 bases and J dropped 4; count of bases not matched to a gene: 1. Germline-derived CDR1 and CDR2 are MRHNA and SNTAGT. The CDR3 contains 14 residues. DNA for the CDR3: TGTGCCAGCAGTGAAAGCGGGAGCACCGGGGAGCTGTTTTTT. It specifies CASSESGSTGELFF.

In its sample, this clonotype was seen a few times. This chain joins TRBV7-8 and TRBJ2-1, with 12 bases that match TRBD2. The V and J ends lost 5 bases and 9 bases, in that order; junction bases with no gene match: 8. Germline CDR1 reads SGHVS; CDR2 reads FQNEAQ. CDR3 length: 15 amino acids. The CDR3 DNA follows: TGTGCCAGCAGCCCTAGCGGGAGGGCCCGCGGTGAGCAGTTCTTC. Residues: CASSPSGRARGEQFF.

This clonotype showed up just a few times. The V call is TRBV4-1, the J call TRBJ1-1; weak D call: TRBD1 (5 bases). The CDR3 runs to 16 residues. V lost 0 bases to trimming and J lost 5 bases, with 16 bases between them. Germline assignment: CDR1 MGHRA and CDR2 YSYEKL. CDR3 protein: CASSQEAGPTLTEAFF. CDR3 sequence (DNA): TGCGCCAGCAGCCAAGAAGCAGGGCCGACCCTGACTGAAGCTTTCTTT.

The V call is TRBV2, the J call TRBJ2-3; D unresolved. Germline CDR1 is SNHLY and CDR2 is FYNNEI. This CDR3 has 14 amino acids. Between the trimmed V and J ends, which lost 3 bases and 1 base, there was a span of 8 bases. CDR3 DNA sequence: TGTGCCAGCAGTGATAGGGCCCGCACAGATACGCAGTATTTT. Its translation is CASSDRARTDTQYF.

This chain connects TRBV19 to TRBJ2-5, with D unclear. V was pared by 5 bases and J by 5 bases, with 18 bases between. CDR1 and CDR2 (germline): LNHDA, SQIVND (reference sequence). The CDR3 has 15 amino acids. CDR3 residues: CASSDDASPSETQYF. In DNA form, the CDR3 reads TGTGCCAGTAGTGACGACGCCTCCCCAAGCGAGACCCAGTACTTC. The variable domain in full, completed from reference TRBV19 and TRBJ2-5, reads DGGITQSPKYLFRKEGQNVTLSCEQNLNHDAMYWYRQDPGQGLRLIYYSQIVNDFQKGDIAEGYSVSREKKESFPLTVTSAQKNPTAFYLCASSDDASPSETQYFGPGTRLLVL.

This clonotype was seen a handful of times. This chain joins TRBV24-1 and TRBJ1-3; maybe TRBD1 (6 bases). CDR1 and CDR2 (germline): KGHDR, SFDVKD. CDR3 length: 16 amino acids. The V end lost 9 bases, the J end lost 4 bases, and 21 bases lay between the germline ends. The CDR3: CATLRRGGARGNTIYF. The CDR3 nucleotides are TGTGCCACCCTAAGAAGGGGGGGCGCTCGAGGAAACACCATATATTTT.

The gene calls are TRBV2 and TRBJ2-1; 10 bases fit TRBD2. The CDR3 extends over 15 amino acids. Germline V lookup: CDR1 SNHLY, CDR2 FYNNEI. V dropped 7 bases and J dropped 9; count of bases not matched to a gene: 12. The CDR3 protein is CASNAGLAEGSEQFF. CDR3 in DNA: TGTGCCAGCAATGCCGGACTAGCGGAGGGGAGTGAGCAGTTCTTC. Looking up the rest from reference TRBV2 and TRBJ2-1 gives the full variable domain: EPEVTQTPSHQVTQMGQEVILRCVPISNHLYFYWYRQILGQKVEFLVSFYNNEISEKSEIFDDQFSVERPDGSNFTLKIRSTKLEDSAMYFCASNAGLAEGSEQFFGPGTRLTVL.

This chain's CDR3 is CASRPPNNQPQHF. In DNA form, the CDR3 reads TGCGCCAGCAGACCGCCTAACAATCAGCCCCAGCATTTT. The V and J genes are TRBV23-1 and TRBJ1-5, with D uncertain. TRBV23-1 is treated as an ORF (open reading frame) with a function not yet certain. V lost 6 bases and J 3 bases, leaving 9 bases between the germline ends. CDR3 length: 13 residues.

The J gene is TRBJ2-7, the V gene TRBV20-1, with 8 bases aligning to TRBD1. Unmatched junction bases numbered 8, after V lost 7 bases and J lost 3 bases. The germline V gene encodes CDR1 DFQATT and CDR2 SNEGSKA (reference sequence). The CDR3 is 13 amino acids. CDR3 in amino acids: CSVIQGQGYEQYF. The CDR3, as DNA: TGCAGTGTTATCCAAGGACAGGGCTACGAGCAGTACTTC.

CDR3 DNA: TGCAGTGCTAGACAGGGGAAGGAGACCCAGTACTTC. This codes for CSARQGKETQYF. This rearrangement joins TRBV20-1 to TRBJ2-5; tentatively, D is TRBD1 (6 bases). V lost 2 bases to trimming and J lost 5 bases, with 9 bases between them. This CDR3 is built from 12 residues. Germline CDR1 is DFQATT and CDR2 is SNEGSKA (reference sequence).

The gene calls are TRBV4-1 and TRBJ2-5; D possibly corresponds to TRBD2 (5 bases). Trimming removed 2 bases at V and 5 bases at J, with 12 bases between. The germline gives CDR1 MGHRA, CDR2 YSYEKL. There are 14 residues in the CDR3. The CDR3 nucleotides are TGCGCCAGCAGCCAATTTCCGGGGTCGGAGACCCAGTACTTC. Translation: CASSQFPGSETQYF.

The rearrangement links TRBV6-1 to TRBJ1-5, with D possibly being TRBD1 (6 bases). The CDR3 is 14 amino acids. CDR1 and CDR2 (germline): MNHNS, SASEGT. The V and J ends lost 5 bases and 6 bases respectively, with 14 bases between them. The CDR3 loop is CASSRGKIGQPQHF. Here the CDR3 DNA reads TGTGCCAGCAGTAGGGGGAAAATTGGTCAGCCCCAGCATTTT.

CDR3 protein: CASSLVPEWETQYF. The CDR3, as DNA: TGTGCCAGCAGCTTAGTACCCGAATGGGAGACCCAGTACTTC. V and J are TRBV7-2 and TRBJ2-5; D gene uncertain. V was pared by 1 base and J by 5 bases, with 11 bases between. CDR1 is SGHTA, CDR2 FQGNSA, per germline. CDR3 size: 14 residues.

This clonotype came up once. The chain employs TRBV15 and TRBJ2-2; TRBD1 matches 7 bases. Unmatched junction bases numbered 7, after V lost 6 bases and J lost 3 bases. Germline CDR1 is LNHNV and CDR2 is YYDKDF (reference sequence). The CDR3 spans 15 residues. The DNA of the CDR3 is TGTGCCACCAGGGAAAGGGGGCGGGACACCGGGGAGCTGTTTTTT. Translation: CATRERGRDTGELFF.

V is TRBV24-1 and J is TRBJ2-2, with 10 bases matching TRBD1. V shed 4 bases, J shed 4 bases, and the junction held 5 bases outside the gene matches. Germline V gene data show CDR1 as KGHDR and CDR2 as SFDVKD. The CDR3 runs to 16 residues. The CDR3 DNA reads TGTGCCACCAGTGACCCCGGGACAGGGGCCACCGGGGAGCTGTTTTTT. It codes for CATSDPGTGATGELFF.

The V and J genes are TRBV6-1 and TRBJ1-3; D might be TRBD1 (6 bases). CDR3 size: 14 residues. The V gene lost 7 bases and the J gene lost 5 bases, with 15 bases spanning the gap. The V gene's germline CDR1 is MNHNS and CDR2 SASEGT. CDR3 region: CASNSRQGRNTIYF. As DNA, the CDR3 is TGTGCCAGCAATTCTCGCCAGGGGAGAAACACCATATATTTT.

This clonotype was seen only once. The gene calls are TRBV20-1 and TRBJ2-1; possibly TRBD2 for D (7 bases). The germline gives CDR1 DFQATT, CDR2 SNEGSKA (reference sequence). CDR3 length equals 14 residues. The ends were cut back, 4 bases at V and 4 bases at J, with 14 bases in the middle. CDR3 residues: CSAKGGDLYNEQFF. In DNA form, the CDR3 reads TGCAGTGCTAAAGGGGGGGACTTATACAATGAGCAGTTCTTC.

The sample holds a few counts of this clonotype. The chain joins TRBV5-4 to TRBJ1-1; 10 nucleotides line up with TRBD1. Germline V gives CDR1 SGHNT, CDR2 YYREEE (reference sequence). V gave up 4 bases and J gave up 7 bases; unmatched junction bases: 4. This CDR3 is 13 amino acids long. The CDR3 bases are TGTGCCAGCAGCGCGGACAGGGGGTTTGAAGCTTTCTTT. It specifies CASSADRGFEAFF.

The chain joins TRBV6-2 or TRBV6-3 to TRBJ1-5; D may be TRBD1 (6 bases). The CDR3 is made up of 17 amino acids. The V gene lost 2 bases and the J gene lost 5 bases, with 19 bases spanning the gap. Germline V gene sequence: CDR1 MNHEY, CDR2 SVGEGT. The CDR3 loop is CASSYGGTGKVDQPQHF. The CDR3 DNA is TGTGCCAGCAGTTACGGGGGAACAGGGAAGGTGGATCAGCCCCAGCATTTT.

The chain uses TRBV6-1 and TRBJ2-5, with TRBD2 matching 11 bases. CDR3 length equals 15 residues. CDR1 and CDR2 (germline): MNHNS, SASEGT. Trimming took 7 bases from V and 4 from J; bases not matched to a gene: 8. The CDR3 loop is CASNLSGRAGETQYF. The CDR3 bases are TGTGCCAGCAATCTTAGCGGGAGGGCCGGAGAGACCCAGTACTTC.